This T cell receptor (beta chain) came from a study of CD8 T cells in ankylosing spondylitis. A single record per CDR3 protein comes from TCRdb applying MiXCR to the 5' RACE reads. The sample lists 200,000 to 250,000 distinct CDR3 sequences, more than 9% occurring once. The CDR3 totals 12 residues. Trimming shortened V by 6 bases and J by 6 bases, and 12 bases separated the two germline ends. Germline lookup yields CDR1 LGHNA and CDR2 YNFKEQ. Material: blood, either unsorted or a sorted T cell fraction (not recorded which). The chain couples TRBV4-2 to TRBJ2-7; no clear D gene. The clonotype comes from a male donor with ankylosing spondylitis or in good health (not recorded which). For the CDR3, the DNA is TGTGCCAGCAGTCGGTTGGGCGGCGAGCAGTACTTC. Translation: CASSRLGGEQYF.